Sequencing of this TCR beta chain was carried out in a study of blood T cells in healthy people across ages. Germline assignment: CDR1 SQVTM and CDR2 ANQGSEA. There are 12 residues in the CDR3. The V gene end was trimmed by 5 bases and the J gene end by 1 base; junction bases not matched to a gene: 2. The study drew donors from healthy Caucasian individuals in Russia aged about 6 to 90. In each sample, at least 7 million PBMCs were isolated. Per sample, extraction of total RNA gave at least 5.5 micrograms in every case. Using a J-beta primer mix together with a sample-barcoded 5' primer, a second PCR was run for roughly 6 to 12 cycles. TCRdb fed the 5' RACE reads into MiXCR, producing one record per CDR3 protein. Of 650,000 to 1,000,000 distinct CDR3 sequences in the sample, under 40% are singletons; the top ten hold approximately 12%. Note on this clonotype: Its target is unknown.

Points from the study as a whole: It was found that TCR beta diversity correlated strongly with the percentage of naive T cells.

The receptor's source is a man in his late teens or twenties in good health. The chain links TRBV29-1 to TRBJ2-7; 7 bases map to TRBD2. Sequencing was performed on blood. The DNA for the CDR3 is TGCAGCGTTATAGCGGGTTCCTACGAGCAGTACTTC. This encodes CSVIAGSYEQYF.